These 13 T cell receptor beta chains share one sample of origin, sequenced in a study of T cells in Graves' hyperthyroidism and ophthalmopathy. From RNA transcripts, TCR beta CDR3 regions were amplified. Primed by the HTBI set, a first-round RT-PCR was run on the TCR CDR3. TCRdb re-called the multiplex PCR reads with MiXCR, one entry per CDR3 protein. The sample has about 510,000 distinct CDR3 sequences; 40% to 50% are singletons. Sample: peripheral blood or thyroid tissue (not recorded which). The receptor set was obtained from an adult woman with Graves' disease, either hyperthyroidism or ophthalmopathy (not recorded which).

This clonotype has a count of ten or more. The chain has TRBV6-1 and TRBJ2-5; the D gene is possibly TRBD2 (6 bases). The CDR3 extends over 15 amino acids. Germline values: CDR1 MNHNS, CDR2 SASEGT. Trimming took 4 bases from V and 0 from J, leaving 12 bases between them. Here the CDR3 DNA reads TGTGCCAGCAGTGGTAACCGGGACTACCAAGAGACCCAGTACTTC. This encodes CASSGNRDYQETQYF.

J is TRBJ1-1 and V is TRBV2, with D unclear. Trimming cost V 4 bases and J 1 base, with 10 bases left between them. The CDR3 is 14 residues long. The V gene's germline CDR1 is SNHLY and CDR2 FYNNEI. CDR3 sequence (DNA): TGTGCCAGCAGTGTTCGGGGTGGGAACACTGAAGCTTTCTTT. Its translation is CASSVRGGNTEAFF. Full variable domain (missing parts from reference TRBV2 and TRBJ1-1): EPEVTQTPSHQVTQMGQEVILRCVPISNHLYFYWYRQILGQKVEFLVSFYNNEISEKSEIFDDQFSVERPDGSNFTLKIRSTKLEDSAMYFCASSVRGGNTEAFFGQGTRLTVV.

This clonotype was counted between two and nine times. The V call is TRBV7-2, the J call TRBJ1-1, with D possibly being TRBD1 (5 bases). V lost 5 bases, J lost 1 base, and 14 bases lay in between. The V gene's germline CDR1 is SGHTA and CDR2 FQGNSA. There are 15 residues in the CDR3. The CDR3 DNA reads TGTGCCAGCAGCCCAAGCGGACACTCGAACACTGAAGCTTTCTTT. Its protein product is CASSPSGHSNTEAFF. Together with reference TRBV7-2 and TRBJ1-1, the CDR3 gives the full variable domain: GAGVSQSPSNKVTEKGKDVELRCDPISGHTALYWYRQSLGQGLEFLIYFQGNSAPDKSGLPSDRFSAERTGGSVSTLTIQRTQQEDSAVYLCASSPSGHSNTEAFFGQGTRLTVV.

In this sample, this clonotype turned up many times. The rearrangement joins TRBV10-3 to TRBJ2-7, with 8 bases that match TRBD2. Germline lookup yields CDR1 ENHRY and CDR2 SYGVKD. There are 15 residues in the CDR3. Trimming cost V 5 bases and J 0 bases; bases outside gene matches: 6. CDR3: CAISRGGGASYEQYF. CDR3 in DNA: TGTGCCATCAGTCGGGGGGGGGGGGCCTCCTACGAGCAGTACTTC.

The CDR3 sequence: CASSLNSRYGYTF. The CDR3 coding sequence is TGTGCCAGCAGCTTAAATAGCCGGTATGGCTACACCTTC. This chain connects TRBV11-2 to TRBJ1-2, with D unclear. Germline values: CDR1 SGHAT, CDR2 FQNNGV. The V end was cut by 2 bases, the J end by 5 bases, with 9 bases between. This CDR3 has 13 amino acids. The whole variable domain, remainder taken from reference TRBV11-2 and TRBJ1-2, is EAGVAQSPRYKIIEKRQSVAFWCNPISGHATLYWYQQILGQGPKLLIQFQNNGVVDDSQLPKDRFSAERLKGVDSTLKIQPAKLEDSAVYLCASSLNSRYGYTFGSGTRLTVV.

This sequence joins TRBV15 and TRBJ2-6; perhaps TRBD1 as D (5 bases). V was trimmed by 6 bases and J by 3 bases, leaving 9 bases between them. The V gene's germline CDR1 is LNHNV and CDR2 YYDKDF (reference sequence). This CDR3 contains 14 residues. In nucleotides, the CDR3 is TGTGCCACCAGAGGGGTTCTTGGGGCCAACGTCCTGACTTTC. Its protein is CATRGVLGANVLTF.

This clonotype appeared many times. The CDR3 protein is CSAVDSYEQYF. The CDR3 coding sequence is TGCAGCGCCGTCGACAGCTACGAGCAGTACTTC. The chain couples TRBV29-1 to TRBJ2-7; possibly TRBD1 for D (5 bases). CDR1 and CDR2 from the germline V gene are SQVTM and ANQGSEA. The V gene lost 7 bases and the J gene lost 3 bases, with 10 bases spanning the gap. The CDR3 sequence is 11 residues long.

The chain is built from TRBV7-2 and TRBJ1-1; D remains ambiguous. V dropped 8 bases and J dropped 3 bases, with 19 bases sitting between them. This CDR3 is 15 amino acids long. Germline CDR1 is SGHTA and CDR2 is FQGNSA. The CDR3 nucleotides are TGTGCCAGCTCCCGGCTAGCGGGAGAGTACACTGAAGCTTTCTTT. Its protein product is CASSRLAGEYTEAFF.

This clonotype was seen just once. For the CDR3, the DNA is TGCGCCAGCAGCCGTGTCTCTCTGCAGCCCCGATGGCAGTACTTC. Amino acid sequence: CASSRVSLQPRWQYF. This chain uses TRBV5-1 with TRBJ2-7, with D hard to call. The germline V gene has CDR1 SGHRS and CDR2 YFSETQ. The CDR3 extends over 15 amino acids. V shed 4 bases and J shed 9 bases, with 23 bases lying between them.

This chain uses TRBV20-1 with TRBJ2-5; maybe TRBD2 (6 bases). The CDR3 covers 15 residues. The ends were cut back, 3 bases at V and 5 bases at J, with 19 bases in the middle. Germline assignment: CDR1 DFQATT and CDR2 SNEGSKA (reference sequence). The CDR3 is CSASILAGFDETQYF. The CDR3 DNA is TGCAGTGCTAGTATCTTGGCGGGATTCGATGAGACCCAGTACTTC.

This clonotype was found many times. The genes are TRBV7-9 and TRBJ2-5; 7 bases map to TRBD2. V gave up 2 bases and J gave up 2 bases; unmatched junction bases: 8. In germline, CDR1 is SEHNR, CDR2 FQNEAQ (reference sequence). The CDR3 is 16 residues long. In DNA, the CDR3 is TGTGCCAGCAGCTTATTGCAAGCGGGACCTCAAGAGACCCAGTACTTC. The encoded protein is CASSLLQAGPQETQYF.

V usage is TRBV20-1 and J usage is TRBJ1-2, with TRBD1 matching 8 bases. Germline-derived CDR1 and CDR2 are DFQATT and SNEGSKA (reference sequence). The CDR3 length is 10 residues. Trimming cost V 6 bases and J 8 bases; bases outside gene matches: 2. The CDR3 region has the DNA TGCAGTGCCCCAGGGGGCGGCTACACCTTC. It is translated as CSAPGGGYTF.

This clonotype was observed at least ten times. The rearrangement links TRBV2 to TRBJ2-2, with D perhaps matching TRBD2 (6 bases). The CDR3 is 15 amino acids. The germline V gene encodes CDR1 SNHLY and CDR2 FYNNEI. V lost 6 bases and J lost 4, with 15 bases in between. In DNA form, the CDR3 reads TGTGCCAGCAGGGAGGGAAGGAGTGGCACCGGGGAGCTGTTTTTT. This translates into CASREGRSGTGELFF.